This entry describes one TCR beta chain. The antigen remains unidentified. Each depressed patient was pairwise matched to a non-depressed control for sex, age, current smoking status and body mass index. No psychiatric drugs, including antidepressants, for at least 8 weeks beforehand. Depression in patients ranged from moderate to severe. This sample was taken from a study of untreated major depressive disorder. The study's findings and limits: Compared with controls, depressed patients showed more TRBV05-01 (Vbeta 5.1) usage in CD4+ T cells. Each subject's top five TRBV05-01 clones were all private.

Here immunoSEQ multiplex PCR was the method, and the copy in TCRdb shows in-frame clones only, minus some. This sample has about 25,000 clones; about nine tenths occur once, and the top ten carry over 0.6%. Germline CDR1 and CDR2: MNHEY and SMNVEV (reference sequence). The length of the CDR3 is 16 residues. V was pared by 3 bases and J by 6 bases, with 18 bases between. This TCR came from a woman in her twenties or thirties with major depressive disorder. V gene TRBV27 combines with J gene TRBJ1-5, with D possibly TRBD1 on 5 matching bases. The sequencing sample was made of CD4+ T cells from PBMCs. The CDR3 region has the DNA TGTGCCAGCAGTTTTTTAAGTTCGGGGGGGGGTCAGCCCCAGCATTTT. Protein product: CASSFLSSGGGQPQHF.